A single TCR beta chain is shown here with its context. The data belong to a study of blood T cell repertoires in COVID-19. Looking at the study overall: Sites in the United States, Italy and Spain provided acute and convalescent COVID-19 samples. Sources were T cells, B-cell-depleted T cells, or PBMCs; the material itself was cDNA or gDNA.

In the authors' workflow: The authors estimated nucleated cell counts from reference gene primer amplification. The table came from immunoSEQ multiplex PCR; TCRdb's copy has only in-frame clones and leaves some out. The D gene and trimming were derived from the DNA, and the V and J assignments and clone size from that table. The sample records approximately 310,000 clones, more than 70% being singletons. The length of the CDR3 is 14 residues. The germline V and J ends were trimmed by 4 bases and 8 bases, with 17 bases remaining between them. In germline, CDR1 is MDHEN, CDR2 SYDVKM. The clonotype was recovered from a woman between 50 and 59 years old who had recovered from COVID-19. The chain employs TRBV28 and TRBJ1-1; no definite D call. The sequencing input was peripheral blood. The CDR3 nucleotides are TGTGCCAGCAGTTCCGCCTCCGACACAACAGAAGCTTTCTTT. Translation: CASSSASDTTEAFF.